The 3 T cell receptor beta chains below were found in one sample sequenced in a study of T cell responses to AZD1222 COVID-19 vaccine. The assay was immunoSEQ multiplex PCR, and TCRdb's table has in-frame clones only and misses some. The top ten clones hold about 3.5% of a sample with about 120,000 clones, around 87% of them seen once. This material consisted of peripheral blood, taken on day 0 of AZD1222 vaccination. The source of these receptors is an adult in good health.

This chain uses TRBV19 with TRBJ1-4, with D uncertain. The CDR3 sequence is 16 residues long. Trimming shortened V by 6 bases and J by 8 bases, and 22 bases separated the two germline ends. Per the germline V gene, CDR1 is LNHDA and CDR2 is SQIVND (reference sequence). CDR3 in amino acids: CASRLLVGSLREKLFF. CDR3 nucleotide sequence: TGTGCCAGTAGGCTTTTAGTAGGATCCTTGAGGGAAAAACTGTTTTTT.

The V call is TRBV5-1, the J call TRBJ1-5; the D gene is possibly TRBD1 (6 bases). The V end was cut by 4 bases, the J end by 3 bases, with 11 bases between. The germline V gene encodes CDR1 SGHRS and CDR2 YFSETQ. The CDR3 is 14 residues long. The CDR3: CASSPGQINQPQHF. In DNA form, the CDR3 reads TGCGCCAGCAGCCCTGGACAGATCAATCAGCCCCAGCATTTT.

V gene TRBV9 combines with J gene TRBJ1-3, with D hard to call. The V end was cut by 0 bases, the J end by 2 bases, with 9 bases between. The CDR3 consists of 15 residues. The germline V gene has CDR1 SGDLS and CDR2 YYNGEE. The chain's CDR3 is CASSVVSSPGNTIYF. In DNA, the CDR3 is TGTGCCAGCAGCGTAGTAAGCTCCCCTGGAAACACCATATATTTT.